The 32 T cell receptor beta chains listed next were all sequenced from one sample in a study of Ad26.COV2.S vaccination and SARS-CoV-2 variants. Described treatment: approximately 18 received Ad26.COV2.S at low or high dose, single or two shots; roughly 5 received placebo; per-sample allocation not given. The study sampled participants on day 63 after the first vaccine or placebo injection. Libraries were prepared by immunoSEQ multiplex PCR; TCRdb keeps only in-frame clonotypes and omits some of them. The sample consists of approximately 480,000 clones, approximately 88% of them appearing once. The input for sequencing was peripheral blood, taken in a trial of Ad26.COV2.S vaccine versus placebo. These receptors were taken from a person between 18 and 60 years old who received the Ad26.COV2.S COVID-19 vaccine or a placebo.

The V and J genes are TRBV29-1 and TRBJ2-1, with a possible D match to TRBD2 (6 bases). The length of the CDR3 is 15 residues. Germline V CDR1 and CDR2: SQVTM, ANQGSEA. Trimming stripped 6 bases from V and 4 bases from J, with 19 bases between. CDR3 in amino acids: CSVERGGTGYNEQFF. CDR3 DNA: TGCAGCGTGGAAAGGGGCGGGACTGGATACAATGAGCAGTTCTTC.

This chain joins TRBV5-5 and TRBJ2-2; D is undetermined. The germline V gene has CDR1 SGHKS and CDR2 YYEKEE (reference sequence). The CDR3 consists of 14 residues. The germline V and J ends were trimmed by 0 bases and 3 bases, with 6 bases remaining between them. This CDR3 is CASSLAAYTGELFF. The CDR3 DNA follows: TGTGCCAGCAGCTTGGCGGCCTACACCGGGGAGCTGTTTTTT.

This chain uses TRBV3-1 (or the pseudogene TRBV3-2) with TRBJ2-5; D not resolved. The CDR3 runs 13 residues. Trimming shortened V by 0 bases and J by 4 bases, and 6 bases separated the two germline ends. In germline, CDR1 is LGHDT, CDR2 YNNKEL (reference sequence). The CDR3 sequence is CASSQDLRETQYF. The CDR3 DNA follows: TGTGCCAGCAGCCAAGATCTGCGAGAGACCCAGTACTTC.

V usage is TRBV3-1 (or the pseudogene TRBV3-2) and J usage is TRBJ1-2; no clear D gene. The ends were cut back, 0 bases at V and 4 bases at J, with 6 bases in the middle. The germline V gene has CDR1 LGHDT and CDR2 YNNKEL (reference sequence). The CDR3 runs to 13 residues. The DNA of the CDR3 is TGTGCCAGCAGCCAAGAACAGCTCTATGGCTACACCTTC. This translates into CASSQEQLYGYTF.

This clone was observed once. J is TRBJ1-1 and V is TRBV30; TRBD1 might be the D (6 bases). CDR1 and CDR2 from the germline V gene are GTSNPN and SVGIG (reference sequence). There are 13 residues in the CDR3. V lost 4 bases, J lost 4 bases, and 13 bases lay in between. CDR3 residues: CAWTLGGRTEAFF. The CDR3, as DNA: TGTGCCTGGACGTTAGGGGGGCGCACTGAAGCTTTCTTT.

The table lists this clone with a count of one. The DNA for the CDR3 is TGTGCCAGTTCCGGGACGGGCAGCACAGATACGCAGTATTTT. Translation gives CASSGTGSTDTQYF. The genes are TRBV6-6 and TRBJ2-3; D might be TRBD1 or TRBD2, each matching 5 bases. This CDR3 has 14 amino acids. Germline V gene data show CDR1 as MNHNY and CDR2 as SVGAGI (reference sequence). V was pared by 9 bases and J by 0 bases, with 13 bases between.

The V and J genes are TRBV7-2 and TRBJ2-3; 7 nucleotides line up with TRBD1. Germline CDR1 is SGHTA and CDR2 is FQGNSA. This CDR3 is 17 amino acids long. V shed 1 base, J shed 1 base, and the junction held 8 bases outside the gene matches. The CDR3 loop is CASSLVGTAKGTDTQYF. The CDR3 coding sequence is TGTGCCAGCAGCTTAGTAGGGACAGCGAAGGGCACAGATACGCAGTATTTT.

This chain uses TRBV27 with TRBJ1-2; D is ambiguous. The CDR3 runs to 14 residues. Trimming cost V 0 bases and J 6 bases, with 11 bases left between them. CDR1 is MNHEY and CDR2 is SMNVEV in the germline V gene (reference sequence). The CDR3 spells CASSLSSGRDGYTF. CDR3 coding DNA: TGTGCCAGCAGTTTATCGTCGGGAAGGGATGGCTACACCTTC.

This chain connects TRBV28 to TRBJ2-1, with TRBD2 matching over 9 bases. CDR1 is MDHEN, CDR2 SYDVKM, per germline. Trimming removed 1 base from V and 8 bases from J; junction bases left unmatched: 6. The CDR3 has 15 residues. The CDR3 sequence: CASSLSGTSTYEQFF. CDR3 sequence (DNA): TGTGCCAGCAGTTTATCCGGGACTAGCACATATGAGCAGTTCTTC.

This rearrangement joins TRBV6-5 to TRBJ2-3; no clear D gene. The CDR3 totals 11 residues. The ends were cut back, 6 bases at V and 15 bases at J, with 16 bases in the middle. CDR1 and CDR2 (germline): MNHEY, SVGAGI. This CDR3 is CASRDLGIAYF. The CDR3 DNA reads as TGTGCCAGCAGAGACCTGGGAATAGCTTATTTT.

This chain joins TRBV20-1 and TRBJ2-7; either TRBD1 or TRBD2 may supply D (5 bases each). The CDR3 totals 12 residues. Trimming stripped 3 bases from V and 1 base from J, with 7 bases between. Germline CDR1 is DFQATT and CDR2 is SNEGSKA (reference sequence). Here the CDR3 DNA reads TGCAGTGCTAGTTGGGGGTCCTACGAGCAGTACTTC. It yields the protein CSASWGSYEQYF.

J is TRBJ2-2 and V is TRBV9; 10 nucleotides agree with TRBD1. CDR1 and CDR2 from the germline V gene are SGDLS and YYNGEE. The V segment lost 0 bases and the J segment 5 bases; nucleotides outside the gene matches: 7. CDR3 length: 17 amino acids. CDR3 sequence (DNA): TGTGCCAGCAGCGTAGGTGGGACAGGGGTTATGACCGGGGAGCTGTTTTTT. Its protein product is CASSVGGTGVMTGELFF.

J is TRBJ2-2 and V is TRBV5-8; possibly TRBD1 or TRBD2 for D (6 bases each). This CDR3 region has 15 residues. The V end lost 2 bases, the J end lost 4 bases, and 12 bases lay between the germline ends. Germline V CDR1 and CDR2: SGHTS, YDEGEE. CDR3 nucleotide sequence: TGTGCCAGCAGCTTCCGGGGGCTGGGCACCGGGGAGCTGTTTTTT. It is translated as CASSFRGLGTGELFF.

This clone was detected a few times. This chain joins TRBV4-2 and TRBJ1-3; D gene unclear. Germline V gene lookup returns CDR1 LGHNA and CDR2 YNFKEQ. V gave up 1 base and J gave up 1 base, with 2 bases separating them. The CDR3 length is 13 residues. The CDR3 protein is CASSQVSGNTIYF. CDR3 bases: TGTGCCAGCAGCCAAGTGTCTGGAAACACCATATATTTT.

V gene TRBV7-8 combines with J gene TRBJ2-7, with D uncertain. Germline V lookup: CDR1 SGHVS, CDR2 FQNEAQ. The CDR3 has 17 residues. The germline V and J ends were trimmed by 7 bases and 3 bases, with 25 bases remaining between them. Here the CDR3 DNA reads TGTGCCAGCACCTTTCAAACGGGTACCCAGTCACTCTACGAGCAGTACTTC. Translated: CASTFQTGTQSLYEQYF. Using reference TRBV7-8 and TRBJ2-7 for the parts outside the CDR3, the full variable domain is GAGVSQSPRYKVAKRGQDVALRCDPISGHVSLFWYQQALGQGPEFLTYFQNEAQLDKSGLPSDRFFAERPEGSVSTLKIQRTQQEDSAVYLCASTFQTGTQSLYEQYFGPGTRLTVT.

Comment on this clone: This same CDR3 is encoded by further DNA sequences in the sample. CDR3 sequence reads: CASSLVAGGQETQYF. For the CDR3, the DNA is TGCGCCAGCAGCTTGGTGGCGGGCGGGCAGGAGACCCAGTACTTC. V is TRBV5-1 and J is TRBJ2-5; maybe TRBD2 (5 bases). V was trimmed by 0 bases and J by 5 bases, leaving 14 bases between them. From germline, CDR1 is SGHRS and CDR2 YFSETQ. The CDR3 is 15 amino acids.

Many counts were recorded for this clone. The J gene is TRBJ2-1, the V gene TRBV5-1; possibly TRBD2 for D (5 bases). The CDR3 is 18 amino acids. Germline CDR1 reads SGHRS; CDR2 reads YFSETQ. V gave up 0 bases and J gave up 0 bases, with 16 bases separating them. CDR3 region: CASSLASSRVSSYNEQFF. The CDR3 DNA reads TGCGCCAGCAGCTTGGCCTCGTCGCGGGTGAGCTCCTACAATGAGCAGTTCTTC.

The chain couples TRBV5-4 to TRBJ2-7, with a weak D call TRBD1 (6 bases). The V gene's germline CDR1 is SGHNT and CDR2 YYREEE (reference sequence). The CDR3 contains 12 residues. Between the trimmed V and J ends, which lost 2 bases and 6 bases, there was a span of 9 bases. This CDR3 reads CASSLQGSEQYF. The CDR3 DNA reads TGTGCCAGCAGCTTACAGGGTTCCGAGCAGTACTTC.

In DNA form, the CDR3 reads TGTGCCAGCTCCCCCGCTTTACGCCCTAACTATGGCTACACCTTC. It translates to CASSPALRPNYGYTF. V usage is TRBV18 and J usage is TRBJ1-2; D is unresolved. The CDR3 runs to 15 residues. Per the germline V gene, CDR1 is KGHSH and CDR2 is LQKENI. V was trimmed by 6 bases and J by 0 bases, leaving 14 bases between them. Full variable domain (outside the CDR3, taken from reference TRBV18 and TRBJ1-2): NAGVMQNPRHLVRRRGQEARLRCSPMKGHSHVYWYRQLPEEGLKFMVYLQKENIIDESGMPKERFSAEFPKEGPSILRIQQVVRGDSAAYFCASSPALRPNYGYTFGSGTRLTVV.

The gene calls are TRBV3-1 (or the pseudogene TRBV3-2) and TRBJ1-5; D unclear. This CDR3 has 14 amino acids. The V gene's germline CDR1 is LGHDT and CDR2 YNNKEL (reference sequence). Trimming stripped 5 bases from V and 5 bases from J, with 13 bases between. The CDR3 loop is CASSNISSHQPQHF. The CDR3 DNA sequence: TGTGCCAGCAGCAACATTTCAAGTCATCAGCCCCAGCATTTT.

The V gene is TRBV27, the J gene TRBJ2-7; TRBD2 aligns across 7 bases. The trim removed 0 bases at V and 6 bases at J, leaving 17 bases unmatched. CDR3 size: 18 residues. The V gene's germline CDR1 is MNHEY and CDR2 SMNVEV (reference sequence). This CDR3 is CASSLSSWAAGAGFEQYF. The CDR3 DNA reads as TGTGCCAGCAGTTTATCTAGTTGGGCGGCGGGAGCGGGCTTCGAGCAGTACTTC.

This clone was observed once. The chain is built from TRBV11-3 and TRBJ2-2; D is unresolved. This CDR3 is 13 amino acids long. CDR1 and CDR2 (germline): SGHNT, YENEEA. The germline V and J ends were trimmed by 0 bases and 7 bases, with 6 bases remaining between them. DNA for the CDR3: TGTGCCAGCAGCTTAGACAACTTCGGGGAGCTGTTTTTT. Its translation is CASSLDNFGELFF. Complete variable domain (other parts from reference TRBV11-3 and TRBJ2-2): EAGVVQSPRYKIIEKKQPVAFWCNPISGHNTLYWYLQNLGQGPELLIRYENEEAVDDSQLPKDRFSAERLKGVDSTLKIQPAELGDSAVYLCASSLDNFGELFFGEGSRLTVL.

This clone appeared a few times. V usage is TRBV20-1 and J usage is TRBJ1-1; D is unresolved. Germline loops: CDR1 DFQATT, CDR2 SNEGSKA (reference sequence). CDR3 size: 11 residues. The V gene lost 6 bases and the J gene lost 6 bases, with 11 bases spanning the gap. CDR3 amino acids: CSAGLGAEAFF. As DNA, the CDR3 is TGCAGTGCCGGGCTTGGCGCTGAAGCTTTCTTT.

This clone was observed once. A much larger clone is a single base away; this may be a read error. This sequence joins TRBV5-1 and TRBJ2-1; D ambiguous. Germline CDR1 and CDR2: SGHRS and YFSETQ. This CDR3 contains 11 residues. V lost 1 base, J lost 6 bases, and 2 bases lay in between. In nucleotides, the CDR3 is TGCGCCAGCAGCTTGACCAATGAGCAGTTCTTC. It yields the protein CASSLTNEQFF.

The CDR3 spells CASSPGLAAYNEQFF. CDR3 nucleotide sequence: TGTGCCAGCAGCCCCGGACTAGCGGCATACAATGAGCAGTTCTTC. The gene calls are TRBV7-2 and TRBJ2-1; 10 bases match TRBD2. CDR3 length: 15 amino acids. After removal of 5 bases from V and 4 bases from J, the junction contained 5 bases not matched to a gene. Germline V CDR1 and CDR2: SGHTA, FQGNSA. Full variable domain (remainder filled in from reference TRBV7-2 and TRBJ2-1): GAGVSQSPSNKVTEKGKDVELRCDPISGHTALYWYRQSLGQGLEFLIYFQGNSAPDKSGLPSDRFSAERTGGSVSTLTIQRTQQEDSAVYLCASSPGLAAYNEQFFGPGTRLTVL.

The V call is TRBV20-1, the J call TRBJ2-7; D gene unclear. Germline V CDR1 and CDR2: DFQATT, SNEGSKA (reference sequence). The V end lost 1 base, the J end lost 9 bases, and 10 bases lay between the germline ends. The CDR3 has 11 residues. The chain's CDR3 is CSARGFGRQYF. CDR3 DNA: TGCAGTGCTAGAGGATTCGGTCGGCAGTACTTC.

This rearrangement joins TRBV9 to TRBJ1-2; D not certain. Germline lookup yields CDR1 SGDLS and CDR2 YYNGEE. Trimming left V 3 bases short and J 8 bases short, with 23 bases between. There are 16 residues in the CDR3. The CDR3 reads CASSARVIAAEEGYTF. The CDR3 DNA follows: TGTGCCAGCAGCGCCCGGGTGATTGCGGCGGAGGAGGGCTACACCTTC.

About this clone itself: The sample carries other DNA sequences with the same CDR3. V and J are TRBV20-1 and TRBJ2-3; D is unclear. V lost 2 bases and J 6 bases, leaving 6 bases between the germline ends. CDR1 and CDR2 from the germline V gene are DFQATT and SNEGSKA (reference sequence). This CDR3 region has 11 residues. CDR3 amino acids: CSARLGDTQYF. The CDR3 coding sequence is TGCAGTGCTAGACTCGGGGATACGCAGTATTTT.

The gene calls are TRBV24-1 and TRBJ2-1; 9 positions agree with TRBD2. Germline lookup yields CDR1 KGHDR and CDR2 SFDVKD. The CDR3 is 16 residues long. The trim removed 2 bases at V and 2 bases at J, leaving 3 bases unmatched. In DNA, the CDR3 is TGTGCCACCAGTGATTACAAGCGGGAGGCCTACAATGAGCAGTTCTTC. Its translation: CATSDYKREAYNEQFF.

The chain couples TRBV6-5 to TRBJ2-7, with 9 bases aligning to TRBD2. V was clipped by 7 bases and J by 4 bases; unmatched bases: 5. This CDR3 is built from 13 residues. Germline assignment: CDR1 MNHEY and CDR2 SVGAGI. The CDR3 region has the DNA TGTGCCAGCATGGGGCTAGCGGGATACGAGCAGTACTTC. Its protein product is CASMGLAGYEQYF.

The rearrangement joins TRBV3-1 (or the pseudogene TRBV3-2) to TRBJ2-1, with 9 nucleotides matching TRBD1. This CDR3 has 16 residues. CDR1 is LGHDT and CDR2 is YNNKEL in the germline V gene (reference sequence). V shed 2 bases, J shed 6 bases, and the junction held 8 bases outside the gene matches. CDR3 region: CASSQPKDRGGNEQFF. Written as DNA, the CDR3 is TGTGCCAGCAGCCAACCAAAGGACAGGGGAGGCAATGAGCAGTTCTTC.

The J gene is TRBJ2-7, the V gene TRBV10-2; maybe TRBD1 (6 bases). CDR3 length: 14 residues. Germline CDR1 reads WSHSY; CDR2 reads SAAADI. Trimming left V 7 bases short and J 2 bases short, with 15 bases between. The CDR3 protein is CASNPGTRTYEQYF. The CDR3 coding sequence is TGCGCCAGCAACCCCGGGACAAGAACCTACGAGCAGTACTTC.